The clone carrying this T cell receptor beta chain ranks as medium-sized. Its antigen is currently unknown. This sample is part of a study of OX40 agonist ivuxolimab in advanced cancers. Study background: Patients received ivuxolimab, an intravenous treatment, every 2 weeks at 0.01 to 10 mg/kg.

Germline CDR1 and CDR2: SGHTA and FQGNSA. The germline V and J ends were trimmed by 5 bases and 3 bases, with 11 bases remaining between them. The CDR3 is 13 residues long. Points from the study as a whole: Clonal expansion from baseline to week 6 occurred in both CD4+ and CD8+ T cells. Antigen specificity remained undetermined for the expanded peripheral T cells. Some nonresponders also had low normalized T-cell clonal expansion.

Assay used: immunoSEQ multiplex PCR; TCRdb lists only in-frame clones, some missing. The table lists 10,000 to 15,000 clones, roughly 81% of them singletons. The chain has TRBV7-2 and TRBJ2-7; maybe TRBD1 (6 bases). This sequence originates from an adult with an advanced solid tumor such as melanoma, head and neck, liver or kidney cancer. The sample in question was CD4+ or CD8+ T cells sorted from blood, obtained in a trial of the OX40 agonist ivuxolimab. The CDR3 region is CASSATGFYEQYF. The DNA of the CDR3 is TGTGCCAGCAGCGCAACAGGGTTCTACGAGCAGTACTTC.